These 32 T cell receptor beta chains came from one sample sequenced in a study of T cell repertoires in cytomegalovirus infection. TCRdb passed the reads through MiXCR, listing each CDR3 protein once. Seen here are approximately 250,000 distinct CDR3 sequences, approximately 13% observed once, and the top ten hold under 2%. The sequenced sample was PBMCs. The receptors were gathered from a human donor in good health (CMV status not recorded). Some clones in this sample may be carry-over from other donors' samples.

V is TRBV29-1 and J is TRBJ2-1; 7 positions agree with TRBD2. V trimming: 4 bases; J trimming: 6 bases; junction bases outside the gene matches: 6. This CDR3 is built from 13 residues. The germline gives CDR1 SQVTM, CDR2 ANQGSEA. CDR3 sequence (DNA): TGCAGCGTTGCCCCTTCTAGCGGCAATGAGCAGTTCTTC. Translating it yields CSVAPSSGNEQFF.

This clonotype has more than one count but fewer than ten. The chain carries TRBV5-4 and TRBJ2-7; no clear D gene. The CDR3 consists of 15 residues. Germline V gene lookup returns CDR1 SGHNT and CDR2 YYREEE (reference sequence). Deletions cut 1 base from V and 6 bases from J, with 17 bases between. This chain's CDR3 is CASSLSQALGSEQYF. Here the CDR3 DNA reads TGTGCCAGCAGCTTGAGCCAGGCCCTGGGAAGCGAGCAGTACTTC.

This clonotype was seen at least ten times. The chain combines TRBV7-2 with TRBJ1-4; the D gene is possibly TRBD1 (5 bases). The germline CDR1 and CDR2 sequences are SGHTA and FQGNSA. The CDR3 spans 14 residues. Deletions cut 6 bases from V and 5 bases from J, with 13 bases between. CDR3 DNA: TGTGCCAGCAGACCGAGGCAGGGAAATGAAAAACTGTTTTTT. Translating it yields CASRPRQGNEKLFF.

This clonotype was recorded many times. The genes are TRBV7-8 and TRBJ1-2; TRBD1 matches at 7 bases. The CDR3 is made up of 13 amino acids. V was pared by 6 bases and J by 5 bases, with 6 bases of the junction left unmatched. CDR1 SGHVS and CDR2 FQNEAQ come from the germline V gene. DNA of the CDR3: TGTGCCAGCAGTTGGCGGACAGGTTATGGCTACACCTTC. It translates to CASSWRTGYGYTF.

This clonotype was detected a few times. This rearrangement joins TRBV5-1 to TRBJ2-7, with D unclear. There are 13 residues in the CDR3. CDR1 and CDR2 from the germline V gene are SGHRS and YFSETQ. The ends were cut back, 5 bases at V and 3 bases at J, with 12 bases in the middle. The CDR3 DNA reads TGCGCCAGCAGGGTGGCAGGCTACTACGAGCAGTACTTC. Translation gives CASRVAGYYEQYF.

The chain joins TRBV3-1 to TRBJ2-3; TRBD2 matches 9 bases. Germline values: CDR1 LGHDT, CDR2 YNNKEL (reference sequence). J lost 8 bases, V lost 3 bases, and 9 bases had no gene match. There are 15 residues in the CDR3. CDR3 sequence reads: CASSQKGGRAGTQYF. CDR3 coding DNA: TGTGCCAGCAGCCAGAAGGGCGGGAGGGCCGGTACGCAGTATTTT.

The sample holds many counts of this clonotype. The chain is built from TRBV7-2 and TRBJ2-5; 8 positions agree with TRBD2. From germline, CDR1 is SGHTA and CDR2 FQGNSA. The CDR3 totals 14 residues. Losses at the gene ends were 6 bases for V and 10 bases for J; bases not matched to a gene: 13. This chain's CDR3 is CASRAGAPGGGQYF. CDR3 in DNA: TGTGCCAGCAGAGCGGGGGCGCCGGGGGGCGGCCAGTACTTC.

The V gene is TRBV4-2, the J gene TRBJ2-3; D is ambiguous. The CDR3 is 15 amino acids. Germline V gene lookup returns CDR1 LGHNA and CDR2 YNFKEQ. V was clipped by 0 bases and J by 1 base, with 8 bases between them. The chain's CDR3 is CASSQDPIGTDTQYF. Here the CDR3 DNA reads TGTGCCAGCAGCCAAGATCCAATTGGCACAGATACGCAGTATTTT.

This clonotype was seen many times. The chain recombines TRBV12-3 or TRBV12-4 with TRBJ1-2; 8 bases are a match to TRBD1. V shed 5 bases and J 2 bases; nucleotides not matched to a gene: 16. CDR3 size: 18 residues. CDR3 nucleotide sequence: TGTGCCAGCAGTCCTATTCGACGACAGGGGCCTCGCAACTATGGCTACACCTTC. Its translation is CASSPIRRQGPRNYGYTF.

This clonotype was detected a few times. The chain has TRBV20-1 and TRBJ2-5; maybe TRBD1 (5 bases). V gave up 4 bases and J gave up 0 bases, with 6 bases separating them. The CDR3 is 12 amino acids. The germline CDR1 and CDR2 sequences are DFQATT and SNEGSKA (reference sequence). The CDR3 DNA follows: TGCAGTGCTACGACAGACCAAGAGACCCAGTACTTC. Protein sequence: CSATTDQETQYF.

The chain employs TRBV19 and TRBJ1-1; D may be TRBD1 (5 bases). Trimming cost V 4 bases and J 0 bases, with 9 bases left between them. CDR1 is LNHDA and CDR2 is SQIVND in the germline V gene (reference sequence). There are 14 residues in the CDR3. CDR3 in DNA: TGTGCCAGTAGTACTGACAGAATGAACACTGAAGCTTTCTTT. Translation: CASSTDRMNTEAFF. Full variable domain (missing parts from reference TRBV19 and TRBJ1-1): DGGITQSPKYLFRKEGQNVTLSCEQNLNHDAMYWYRQDPGQGLRLIYYSQIVNDFQKGDIAEGYSVSREKKESFPLTVTSAQKNPTAFYLCASSTDRMNTEAFFGQGTRLTVV.

This clonotype has a count of ten or more. V is TRBV7-2 and J is TRBJ2-3, with 9 positions matching TRBD1. The CDR3 length is 16 residues. The V and J ends lost 2 bases and 3 bases, in that order; junction bases with no gene match: 6. Germline loops: CDR1 SGHTA, CDR2 FQGNSA. The CDR3 is CASSLRRTGATDTQYF. DNA of the CDR3: TGTGCCAGCAGCTTACGTCGGACAGGGGCGACAGATACGCAGTATTTT.

This clonotype was detected ten times or more. This chain uses TRBV28 with TRBJ2-2; perhaps TRBD1 as D (6 bases). The V gene lost 8 bases and the J gene lost 2 bases, with 12 bases spanning the gap. The CDR3 contains 14 residues. Germline V lookup: CDR1 MDHEN, CDR2 SYDVKM. CDR3 region: CASRGRGNTGELFF. CDR3 coding DNA: TGTGCCAGCCGCGGCAGGGGCAACACCGGGGAGCTGTTTTTT.

This clonotype was observed at least ten times. V is TRBV7-2 and J is TRBJ1-2; 7 nucleotides line up with TRBD1. J lost 10 bases, V lost 0 bases, and 8 bases had no gene match. Germline V CDR1 and CDR2: SGHTA, FQGNSA. The CDR3 length is 14 residues. CDR3 in amino acids: CASSLAQGGRVYTF. The CDR3 DNA sequence: TGTGCCAGCAGCTTAGCCCAGGGGGGGCGCGTCTACACCTTC.

This clonotype was seen ten or more times. The V call is TRBV7-9, the J call TRBJ2-3; possibly TRBD2 for D (6 bases). Between the trimmed V and J ends, which lost 2 bases and 0 bases, there was a span of 9 bases. Germline V CDR1 and CDR2: SEHNR, FQNEAQ (reference sequence). The CDR3 is 15 residues long. CDR3 nucleotides: TGTGCCAGCAGCTTACGCGGGGCTAGCACAGATACGCAGTATTTT. The encoded protein is CASSLRGASTDTQYF. Looking up the rest from reference TRBV7-9 and TRBJ2-3 gives the full variable domain: DTGVSQNPRHKITKRGQNVTFRCDPISEHNRLYWYRQTLGQGPEFLTYFQNEAQLEKSRLLSDRFSAERPKGSFSTLEIQRTEQGDSAMYLCASSLRGASTDTQYFGPGTRLTVL.

This chain connects TRBV19 to TRBJ1-1, with unresolved D. The CDR3 runs 10 residues. V lost 8 bases, J lost 7 bases, and 8 bases lay in between. The germline CDR1 and CDR2 sequences are LNHDA and SQIVND (reference sequence). The CDR3 nucleotides are TGTGCCAGTGGACGGTTTGAAGCTTTCTTT. Amino acids: CASGRFEAFF.

This clonotype came up many times. The rearrangement joins TRBV4-2 to TRBJ1-1, with TRBD1 as a possible D gene (5 bases). CDR3 size: 14 residues. The V gene's germline CDR1 is LGHNA and CDR2 YNFKEQ. V lost 3 bases and J lost 3, with 11 bases in between. The DNA for the CDR3 is TGTGCCAGCAGCCAGGGACGCTACCACACTGAAGCTTTCTTT. It translates to CASSQGRYHTEAFF.

The chain links TRBV28 to TRBJ2-7; D possibly corresponds to TRBD1 (6 bases). The CDR3 is made up of 15 amino acids. Trimming cost V 10 bases and J 2 bases, with 21 bases left between them. From germline, CDR1 is MDHEN and CDR2 SYDVKM. CDR3 bases: TGTGCCACCCGACCTGCCGGGACACAGACCTACGAGCAGTACTTC. This encodes CATRPAGTQTYEQYF.

This clonotype was seen ten or more times. The chain employs TRBV7-2 and TRBJ2-7; TRBD2 is a possible D gene (6 bases). The CDR3 covers 11 residues. V lost 5 bases and J 7 bases, leaving 9 bases between the germline ends. From germline, CDR1 is SGHTA and CDR2 FQGNSA. The CDR3 loop reads CASSAGGEQYF. DNA of the CDR3: TGTGCCAGCAGCGCTGGGGGGGAGCAGTACTTC.

This clonotype was seen at least ten times. The chain uses TRBV7-2 and TRBJ2-5, with 10 nucleotides matching TRBD1. The CDR3 spans 14 residues. Losses at the gene ends were 4 bases for V and 5 bases for J; bases not matched to a gene: 4. Per germline, CDR1 SGHTA and CDR2 FQGNSA. The CDR3 sequence is CASSSDRGHETQYF. In DNA, the CDR3 is TGTGCCAGCAGCTCTGACAGGGGGCACGAGACCCAGTACTTC. Full variable domain (rest looked up from reference TRBV7-2 and TRBJ2-5): GAGVSQSPSNKVTEKGKDVELRCDPISGHTALYWYRQSLGQGLEFLIYFQGNSAPDKSGLPSDRFSAERTGGSVSTLTIQRTQQEDSAVYLCASSSDRGHETQYFGPGTRLLVL.

This clonotype showed up many times. The chain recombines TRBV7-8 with TRBJ2-1; no clear D gene. Germline V gene lookup returns CDR1 SGHVS and CDR2 FQNEAQ. CDR3 size: 14 residues. V was clipped by 0 bases and J by 5 bases, with 8 bases between them. As DNA, the CDR3 is TGTGCCAGCAGCTTAGCGCTCCGGGACAATGAGCAGTTCTTC. Its protein product is CASSLALRDNEQFF.

This clonotype was detected only a few times. This chain links TRBV27 with TRBJ2-3; TRBD2 agrees at 12 bases. Trimming removed 5 bases from V and 5 bases from J; junction bases left unmatched: 2. Germline V gene lookup returns CDR1 MNHEY and CDR2 SMNVEV (reference sequence). The CDR3 contains 14 residues. CDR3 loop: CASSLAGGGDTQYF. The CDR3 bases are TGTGCCAGCAGTCTAGCGGGAGGGGGAGATACGCAGTATTTT.

There are many counts of this clonotype. The chain joins TRBV19 to TRBJ2-3, with 9 bases identical to TRBD1. The CDR3 extends over 17 amino acids. J was trimmed by 4 bases and V by 7 bases; bases with no gene match: 15. CDR1 and CDR2 from the germline V gene are LNHDA and SQIVND (reference sequence). CDR3 sequence: CASIGVRVDRGSDTQYF. For the CDR3, the DNA is TGTGCCAGTATAGGGGTCCGAGTGGACAGGGGCTCAGATACGCAGTATTTT.

This clonotype was counted at least ten times. This chain joins TRBV7-2 and TRBJ1-5; a weak D match, TRBD1 (5 bases). Germline V gene sequence: CDR1 SGHTA, CDR2 FQGNSA. The CDR3 is 14 residues long. V was cut by 4 bases and J by 4 bases, with 11 bases left in between. The CDR3 DNA is TGTGCCAGCAGCTCTAGGGAGGGGAATCAGCCCCAGCATTTT. Protein: CASSSREGNQPQHF.

In this sample, this clonotype turned up a few times. The chain carries TRBV29-1 and TRBJ1-1; D perhaps matches TRBD1 (5 bases). Trimming stripped 4 bases from V and 1 base from J, with 10 bases between. This CDR3 is built from 13 residues. Germline CDR1 and CDR2: SQVTM and ANQGSEA. For the CDR3, the DNA is TGCAGCGTTGTTTGGGGCTCGAACACTGAAGCTTTCTTT. It specifies CSVVWGSNTEAFF.

The sample holds a few counts of this clonotype. The V gene is TRBV28, the J gene TRBJ2-3, with D perhaps matching TRBD1 or TRBD2 (5 bases each). The CDR3 loop spans 15 amino acids. V dropped 6 bases and J dropped 7 bases, with 20 bases sitting between them. Germline assignment: CDR1 MDHEN and CDR2 SYDVKM. The CDR3 region is CASSPPEGLRHTQYF. As DNA, the CDR3 is TGTGCCAGCAGCCCCCCTGAGGGGCTCCGACATACGCAGTATTTT.

This clonotype has ten or more counts. The J gene is TRBJ2-5, the V gene TRBV5-4; no definite D call. The CDR3 has 14 residues. V dropped 4 bases and J dropped 5 bases, with 15 bases sitting between them. The germline V gene has CDR1 SGHNT and CDR2 YYREEE (reference sequence). In DNA form, the CDR3 reads TGTGCCAGCAGCCCCATCGAAGAAGGGGAGACCCAGTACTTC. The encoded protein is CASSPIEEGETQYF.

This clonotype was recorded at least ten times. V and J are TRBV7-2 and TRBJ2-1; D may match TRBD1 or TRBD2 (5 bases each). V was clipped by 5 bases and J by 0 bases, with 14 bases between them. CDR3 size: 16 residues. The germline V gene encodes CDR1 SGHTA and CDR2 FQGNSA. The CDR3 reads CASSTDGARSYNEQFF. CDR3 DNA sequence: TGTGCCAGCAGCACTGACGGGGCCCGCTCCTACAATGAGCAGTTCTTC.

There are a few counts of this clonotype. V gene TRBV20-1 combines with J gene TRBJ2-1, with a tentative D call TRBD2 (7 bases). The germline V and J ends were trimmed by 6 bases and 5 bases, with 17 bases remaining between them. Germline CDR1 and CDR2: DFQATT and SNEGSKA (reference sequence). The CDR3 totals 14 residues. DNA for the CDR3: TGCAGTGCCCCGGGGGAGGGGGGTCACAATGAGCAGTTCTTC. Residues: CSAPGEGGHNEQFF.

This clonotype was observed at least ten times. Relative to the germline gene, one junction end is altered; a read error may explain this. The V call is TRBV19, the J call TRBJ1-1, with D possibly TRBD1 on 6 matching bases. Per germline, CDR1 LNHDA and CDR2 SQIVND (reference sequence). There are 12 residues in the CDR3. The CDR3 bases are TGTGCCAGTACCTCGGGGGGGGGGCCCTCGATCTTT. Its translation: CASTSGGGPSIF. Variable domain in full (rest from reference TRBV19 and TRBJ1-1): DGGITQSPKYLFRKEGQNVTLSCEQNLNHDAMYWYRQDPGQGLRLIYYSQIVNDFQKGDIAEGYSVSREKKESFPLTVTSAQKNPTAFYLCASTSGGGPSIFGQGTRLTVV.

This clonotype was counted between two and nine times. The chain uses TRBV28 and TRBJ2-5; 8 positions agree with TRBD1. The CDR3 loop spans 15 amino acids. Germline lookup yields CDR1 MDHEN and CDR2 SYDVKM. The trim removed 5 bases at V and 4 bases at J, leaving 9 bases unmatched. CDR3 nucleotides: TGTGCCAGCAGTAAGACAGGGGCCTGGGGAGAGACCCAGTACTTC. It codes for CASSKTGAWGETQYF.

This clonotype was recorded many times. The V gene is TRBV12-3 or TRBV12-4, the J gene TRBJ1-2; 10 bases agree with TRBD1. Germline trimming cut 6 bases from V and 6 bases from J; bases unmatched to any gene: 10. CDR3 size: 15 residues. CDR3 region: CASSRRTGGHDGYTF. In DNA, the CDR3 is TGTGCCAGCAGCCGCCGGACAGGGGGTCACGATGGCTACACCTTC.